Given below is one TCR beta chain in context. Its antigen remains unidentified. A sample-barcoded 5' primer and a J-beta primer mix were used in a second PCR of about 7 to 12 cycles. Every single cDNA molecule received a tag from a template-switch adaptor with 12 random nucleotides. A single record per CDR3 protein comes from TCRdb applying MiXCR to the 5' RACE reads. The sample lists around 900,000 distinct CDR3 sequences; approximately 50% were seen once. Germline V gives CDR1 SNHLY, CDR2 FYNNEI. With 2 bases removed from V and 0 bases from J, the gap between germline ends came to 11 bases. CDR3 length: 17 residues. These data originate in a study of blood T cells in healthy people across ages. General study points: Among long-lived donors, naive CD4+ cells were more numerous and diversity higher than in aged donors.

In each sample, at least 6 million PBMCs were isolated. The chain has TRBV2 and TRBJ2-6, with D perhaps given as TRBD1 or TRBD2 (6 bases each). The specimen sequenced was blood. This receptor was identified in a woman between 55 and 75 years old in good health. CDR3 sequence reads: CASSEWGAASGANVLTF. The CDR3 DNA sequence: TGTGCCAGCAGTGAATGGGGGGCGGCCTCTGGGGCCAACGTCCTGACTTTC.